This TCR beta chain was found in a study of preoperative IRX-2 immunotherapy in early breast cancer. Treatment specified: preoperative locoregional IRX-2 cytokine immunotherapy. Preoperative locoregional IRX-2 cytokine immunotherapy was tested in the phase Ib source study. Trimming at V came to 4 bases and at J to 4 bases, leaving 8 bases not matched to a gene. CDR3 length: 15 residues. Germline V lookup: CDR1 SGHDN, CDR2 FVKESK. The repertoire was sequenced with immunoSEQ multiplex PCR; TCRdb's copy has only in-frame clones and lacks some. The repertoire holds around 25,000 clones, with 78% as singletons.

The chain uses TRBV14 and TRBJ2-5; 8 bases match TRBD2. The TCR originated in a human donor with breast cancer. The material sequenced was lymph node tissue, taken before IRX-2 immunotherapy. Here the CDR3 reads CASSRGLGTGETQYF. The DNA of the CDR3 is TGTGCCAGCAGCCGGGGACTAGGGACCGGAGAGACCCAGTACTTC.